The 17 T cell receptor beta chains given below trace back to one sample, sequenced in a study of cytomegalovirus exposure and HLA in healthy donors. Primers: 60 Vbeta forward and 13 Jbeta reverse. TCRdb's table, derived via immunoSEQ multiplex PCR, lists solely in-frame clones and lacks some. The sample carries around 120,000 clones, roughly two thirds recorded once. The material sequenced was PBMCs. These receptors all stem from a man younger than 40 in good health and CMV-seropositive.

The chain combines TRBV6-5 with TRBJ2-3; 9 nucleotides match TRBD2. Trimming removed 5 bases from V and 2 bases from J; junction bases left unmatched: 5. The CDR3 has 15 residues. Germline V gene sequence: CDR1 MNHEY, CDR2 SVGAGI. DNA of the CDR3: TGTGCCAGCAGTGGACTAGCGTCTGACACAGATACGCAGTATTTT. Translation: CASSGLASDTDTQYF.

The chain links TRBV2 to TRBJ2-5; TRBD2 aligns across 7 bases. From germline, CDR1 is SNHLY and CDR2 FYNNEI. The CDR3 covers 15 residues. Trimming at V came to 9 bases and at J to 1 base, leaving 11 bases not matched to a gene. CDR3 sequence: CASGLGLAVQETQYF. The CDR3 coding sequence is TGTGCCAGTGGTCTTGGGCTAGCGGTCCAAGAGACCCAGTACTTC.

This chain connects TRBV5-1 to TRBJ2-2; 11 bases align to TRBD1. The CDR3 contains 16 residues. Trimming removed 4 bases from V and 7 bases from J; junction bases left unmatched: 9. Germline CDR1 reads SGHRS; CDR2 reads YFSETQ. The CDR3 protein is CASSPRTGGGSGELFF. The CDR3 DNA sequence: TGCGCCAGCAGCCCCAGGACAGGGGGCGGGAGCGGGGAGCTGTTTTTT.

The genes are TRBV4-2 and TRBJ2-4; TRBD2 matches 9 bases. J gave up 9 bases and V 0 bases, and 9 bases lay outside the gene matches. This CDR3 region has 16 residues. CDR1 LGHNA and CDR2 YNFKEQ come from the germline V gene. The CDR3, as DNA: TGTGCCAGCAGCCAAGATTGGGCTAGCGGGACCGGCATTCAGTACTTC. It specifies CASSQDWASGTGIQYF.

The CDR3 region has the DNA TGTGCCAGCAGCCCACAGGGGTATAGCAATCAGCCCCAGCATTTT. The encoded protein is CASSPQGYSNQPQHF. The chain combines TRBV27 with TRBJ1-5, with 7 bases matching TRBD1. The CDR3 spans 15 residues. In germline, CDR1 is MNHEY, CDR2 SMNVEV (reference sequence). The J segment lost 0 bases and the V segment lost 6 bases, leaving 5 bases of the junction unmatched.

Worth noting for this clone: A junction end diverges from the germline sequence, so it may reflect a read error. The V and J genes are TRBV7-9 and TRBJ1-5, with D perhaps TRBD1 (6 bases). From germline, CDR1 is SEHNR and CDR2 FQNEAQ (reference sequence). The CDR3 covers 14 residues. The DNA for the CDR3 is TGTTCCAGCAGCGGACAGAATAGCAATCAGCCCCAGCATTTT. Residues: CSSSGQNSNQPQHF.

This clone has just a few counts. This CDR3 reads CAISESRGEGHPDTQYF. The CDR3 nucleotides are TGTGCCATCAGTGAGTCGAGGGGGGAGGGCCACCCAGATACGCAGTATTTT. The rearrangement joins TRBV10-3 to TRBJ2-3; a possible D gene is TRBD2 (7 bases). The CDR3 extends over 17 amino acids. V lost 0 bases, J lost 4 bases, and 17 bases lay in between. Looked up from germline, CDR1 is ENHRY and CDR2 is SYGVKD.

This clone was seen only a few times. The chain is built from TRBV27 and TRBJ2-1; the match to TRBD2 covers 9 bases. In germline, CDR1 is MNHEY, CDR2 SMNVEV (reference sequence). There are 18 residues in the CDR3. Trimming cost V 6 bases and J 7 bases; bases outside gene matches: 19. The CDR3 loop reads CASSRLGGGTSNVNEQFF. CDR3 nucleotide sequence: TGTGCCAGCAGCAGACTTGGGGGAGGGACTAGCAACGTTAATGAGCAGTTCTTC.

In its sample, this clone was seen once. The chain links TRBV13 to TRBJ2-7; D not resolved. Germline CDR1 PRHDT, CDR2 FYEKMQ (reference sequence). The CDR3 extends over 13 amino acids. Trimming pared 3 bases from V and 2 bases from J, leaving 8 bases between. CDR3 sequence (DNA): TGTGCCAGCAGCTTTGGTAAGCCCTACGAGCAGTACTTC. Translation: CASSFGKPYEQYF.

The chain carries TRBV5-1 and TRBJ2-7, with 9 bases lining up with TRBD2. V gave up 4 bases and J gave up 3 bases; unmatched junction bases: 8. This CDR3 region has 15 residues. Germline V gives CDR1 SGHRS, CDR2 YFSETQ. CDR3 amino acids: CASSHALAGVYEQYF. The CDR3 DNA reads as TGCGCCAGCAGCCATGCCTTAGCGGGAGTCTACGAGCAGTACTTC.

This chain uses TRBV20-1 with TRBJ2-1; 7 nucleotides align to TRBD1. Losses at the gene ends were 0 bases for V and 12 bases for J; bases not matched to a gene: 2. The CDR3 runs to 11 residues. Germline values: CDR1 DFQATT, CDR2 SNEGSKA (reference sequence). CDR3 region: CSARDRTGQFF. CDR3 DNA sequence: TGCAGTGCTAGAGATCGGACAGGGCAGTTCTTC.

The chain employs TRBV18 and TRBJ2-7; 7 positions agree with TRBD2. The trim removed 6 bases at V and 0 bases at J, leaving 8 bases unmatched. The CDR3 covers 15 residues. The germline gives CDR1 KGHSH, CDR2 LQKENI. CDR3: CASSQTSASSYEQYF. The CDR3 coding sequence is TGTGCCAGCTCGCAAACTAGCGCTAGCTCCTACGAGCAGTACTTC.

In DNA form, the CDR3 reads TGTGCCAGCAGCAAACAGGGGGCAGACAATGAGCAGTTCTTC. It is translated as CASSKQGADNEQFF. V gene TRBV2 combines with J gene TRBJ2-1; 9 nucleotides agree with TRBD1. This CDR3 spans 14 amino acids. Germline loops: CDR1 SNHLY, CDR2 FYNNEI. J gave up 5 bases and V 6 bases, and 5 bases lay outside the gene matches.

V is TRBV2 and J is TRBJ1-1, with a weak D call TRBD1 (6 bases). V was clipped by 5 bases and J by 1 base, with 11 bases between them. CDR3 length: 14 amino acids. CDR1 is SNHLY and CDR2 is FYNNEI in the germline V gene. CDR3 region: CASSRTDRNTEAFF. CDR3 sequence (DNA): TGTGCCAGCAGTAGGACGGACAGGAACACTGAAGCTTTCTTT.

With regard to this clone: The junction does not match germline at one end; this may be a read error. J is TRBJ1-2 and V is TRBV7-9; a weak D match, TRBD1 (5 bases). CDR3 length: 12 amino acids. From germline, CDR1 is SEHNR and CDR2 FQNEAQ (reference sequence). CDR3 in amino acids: CSSNLGGYGYTF. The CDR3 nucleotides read TGTTCCAGCAACCTGGGGGGTTATGGCTACACCTTC.

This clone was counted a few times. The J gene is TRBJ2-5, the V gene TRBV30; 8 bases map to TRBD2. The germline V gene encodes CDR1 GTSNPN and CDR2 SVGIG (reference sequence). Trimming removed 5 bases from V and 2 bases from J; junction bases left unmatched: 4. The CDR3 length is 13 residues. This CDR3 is CAWVLADQETQYF. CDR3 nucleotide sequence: TGTGCCTGGGTACTAGCGGATCAAGAGACCCAGTACTTC.

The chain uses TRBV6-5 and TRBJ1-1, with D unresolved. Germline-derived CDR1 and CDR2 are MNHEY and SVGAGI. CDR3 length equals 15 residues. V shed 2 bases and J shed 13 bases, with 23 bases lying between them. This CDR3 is CASSYPAEGIFQLFF. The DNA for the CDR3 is TGTGCCAGCAGTTACCCTGCAGAGGGAATATTTCAACTTTTCTTT.